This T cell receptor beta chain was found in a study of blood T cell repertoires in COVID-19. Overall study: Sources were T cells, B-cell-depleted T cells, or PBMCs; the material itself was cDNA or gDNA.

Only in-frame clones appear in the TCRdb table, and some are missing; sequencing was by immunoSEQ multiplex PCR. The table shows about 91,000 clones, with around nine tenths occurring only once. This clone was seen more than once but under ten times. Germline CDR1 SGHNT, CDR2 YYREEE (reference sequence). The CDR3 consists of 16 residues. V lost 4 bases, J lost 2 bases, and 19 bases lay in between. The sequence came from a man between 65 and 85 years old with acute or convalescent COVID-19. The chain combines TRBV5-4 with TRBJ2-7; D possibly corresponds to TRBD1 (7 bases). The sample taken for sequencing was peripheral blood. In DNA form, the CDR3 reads TGTGCCAGCAGCCGTCAGGGGGTCGCGGGACCCTACGAGCAGTACGTC. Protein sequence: CASSRQGVAGPYEQYV.